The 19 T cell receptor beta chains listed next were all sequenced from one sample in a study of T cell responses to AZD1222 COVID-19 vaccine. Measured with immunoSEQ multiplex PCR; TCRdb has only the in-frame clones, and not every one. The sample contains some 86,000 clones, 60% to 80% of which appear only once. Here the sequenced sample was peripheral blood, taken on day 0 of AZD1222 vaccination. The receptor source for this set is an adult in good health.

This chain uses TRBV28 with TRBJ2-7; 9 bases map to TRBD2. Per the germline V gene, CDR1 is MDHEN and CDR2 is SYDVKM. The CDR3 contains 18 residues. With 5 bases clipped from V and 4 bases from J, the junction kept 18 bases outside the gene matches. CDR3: CASSLTIPEAGGGYEQYF. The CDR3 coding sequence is TGTGCCAGCAGTCTAACCATCCCCGAGGCGGGAGGGGGGTACGAGCAGTACTTC.

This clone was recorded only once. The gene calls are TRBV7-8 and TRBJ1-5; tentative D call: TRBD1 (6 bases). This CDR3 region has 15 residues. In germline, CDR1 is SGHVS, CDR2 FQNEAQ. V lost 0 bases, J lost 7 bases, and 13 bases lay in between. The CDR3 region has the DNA TGTGCCAGCAGCTTAGCGTACGCAGGGGAGCAGCCCCAGCATTTT. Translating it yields CASSLAYAGEQPQHF.

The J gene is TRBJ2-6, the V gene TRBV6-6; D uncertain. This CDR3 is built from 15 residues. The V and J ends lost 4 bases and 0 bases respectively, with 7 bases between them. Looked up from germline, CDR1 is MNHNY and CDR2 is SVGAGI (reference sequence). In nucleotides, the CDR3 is TGTGCCAGCAGTTTTTCAGCCTCTGGGGCCAACGTCCTGACTTTC. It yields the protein CASSFSASGANVLTF.

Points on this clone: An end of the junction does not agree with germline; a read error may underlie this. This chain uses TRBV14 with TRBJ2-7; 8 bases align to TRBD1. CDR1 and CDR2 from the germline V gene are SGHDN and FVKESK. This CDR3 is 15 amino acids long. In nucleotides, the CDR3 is TGTGCCAGCAGCAAAGACAGGGGCACAACCTACGAGCAGTACTTC. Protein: CASSKDRGTTYEQYF.

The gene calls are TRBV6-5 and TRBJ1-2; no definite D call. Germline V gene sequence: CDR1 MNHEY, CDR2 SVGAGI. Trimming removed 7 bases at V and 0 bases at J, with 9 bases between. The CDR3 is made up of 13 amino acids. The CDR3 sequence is CASTERTNYGYTF. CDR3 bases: TGTGCCAGCACAGAACGTACTAACTATGGCTACACCTTC.

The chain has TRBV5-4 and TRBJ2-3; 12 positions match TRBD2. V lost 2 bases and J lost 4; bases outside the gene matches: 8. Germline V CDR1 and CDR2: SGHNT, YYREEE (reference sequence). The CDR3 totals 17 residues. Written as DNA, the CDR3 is TGTGCCAGCAGCTTTCGTCTAGCGGGAGGGCCGGCAGATACGCAGTATTTT. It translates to CASSFRLAGGPADTQYF.

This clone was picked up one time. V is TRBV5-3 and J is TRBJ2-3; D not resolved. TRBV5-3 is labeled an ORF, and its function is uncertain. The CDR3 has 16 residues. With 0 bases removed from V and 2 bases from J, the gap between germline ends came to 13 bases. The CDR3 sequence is CARSLGFCGSTDTQYF. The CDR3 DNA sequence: TGTGCCAGAAGCTTGGGGTTCTGTGGATCCACAGATACGCAGTATTTT.

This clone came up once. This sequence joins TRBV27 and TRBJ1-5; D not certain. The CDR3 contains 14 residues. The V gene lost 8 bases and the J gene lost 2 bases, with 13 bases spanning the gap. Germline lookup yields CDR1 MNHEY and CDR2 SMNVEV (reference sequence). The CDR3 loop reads CASQAGEGNQPQHF. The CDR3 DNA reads TGTGCCAGCCAGGCCGGGGAGGGCAATCAGCCCCAGCATTTT.

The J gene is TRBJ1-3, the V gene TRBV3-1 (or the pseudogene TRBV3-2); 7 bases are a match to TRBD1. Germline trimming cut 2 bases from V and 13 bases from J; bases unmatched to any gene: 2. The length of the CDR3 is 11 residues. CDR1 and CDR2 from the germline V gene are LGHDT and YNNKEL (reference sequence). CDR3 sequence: CASSQQQGIYF. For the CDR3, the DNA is TGTGCCAGCAGCCAACAACAGGGGATATATTTT.

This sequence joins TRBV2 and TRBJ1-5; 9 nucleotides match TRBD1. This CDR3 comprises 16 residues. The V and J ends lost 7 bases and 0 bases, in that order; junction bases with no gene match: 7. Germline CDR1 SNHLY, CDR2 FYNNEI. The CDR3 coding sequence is TGTGCCAGCAAAGGACAGGGGCCTCGTAGCAATCAGCCCCAGCATTTT. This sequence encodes CASKGQGPRSNQPQHF.

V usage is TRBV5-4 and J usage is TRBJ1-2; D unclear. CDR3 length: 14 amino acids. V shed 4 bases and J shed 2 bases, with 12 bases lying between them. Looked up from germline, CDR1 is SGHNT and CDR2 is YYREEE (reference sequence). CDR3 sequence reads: CASSPFTQNYGYTF. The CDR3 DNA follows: TGTGCCAGCAGCCCATTTACTCAAAACTATGGCTACACCTTC.

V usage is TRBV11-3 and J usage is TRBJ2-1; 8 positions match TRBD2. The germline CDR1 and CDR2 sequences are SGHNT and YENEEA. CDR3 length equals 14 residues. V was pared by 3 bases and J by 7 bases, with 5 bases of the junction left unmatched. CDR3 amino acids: CASSFSGTGNEQFF. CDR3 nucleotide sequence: TGTGCCAGCAGCTTTAGCGGGACCGGGAATGAGCAGTTCTTC.

DNA of the CDR3: TGTGCCAGCAGTGTTGGAGAGTACAATGAGCAGTTCTTC. Its protein product is CASSVGEYNEQFF. The V call is TRBV27, the J call TRBJ2-1; D gene ambiguous. Germline CDR1 MNHEY, CDR2 SMNVEV (reference sequence). The V end was cut by 5 bases, the J end by 4 bases, with 9 bases between. This CDR3 is built from 13 residues.

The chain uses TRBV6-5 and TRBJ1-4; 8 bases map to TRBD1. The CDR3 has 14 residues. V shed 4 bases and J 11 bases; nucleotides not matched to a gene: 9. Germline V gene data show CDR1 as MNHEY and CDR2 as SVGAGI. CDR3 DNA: TGTGCCAGCAGTTCGACAGGGGAGATCGGGAAACTGTTTTTT. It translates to CASSSTGEIGKLFF.

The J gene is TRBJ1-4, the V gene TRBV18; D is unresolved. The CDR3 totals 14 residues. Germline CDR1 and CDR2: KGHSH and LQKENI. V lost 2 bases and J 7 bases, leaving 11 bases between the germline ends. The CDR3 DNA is TGTGCCAGCTCACCATCGGGAGAGATTGAAAAACTGTTTTTT. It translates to CASSPSGEIEKLFF. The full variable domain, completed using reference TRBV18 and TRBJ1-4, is NAGVMQNPRHLVRRRGQEARLRCSPMKGHSHVYWYRQLPEEGLKFMVYLQKENIIDESGMPKERFSAEFPKEGPSILRIQQVVRGDSAAYFCASSPSGEIEKLFFGSGTQLSVL.

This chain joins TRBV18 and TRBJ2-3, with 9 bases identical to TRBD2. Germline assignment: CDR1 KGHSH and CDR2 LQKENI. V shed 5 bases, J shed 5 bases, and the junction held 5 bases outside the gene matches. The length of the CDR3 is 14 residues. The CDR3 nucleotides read TGTGCCAGCTCATTTCGGACTAGCGAAGATACGCAGTATTTT. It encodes CASSFRTSEDTQYF.

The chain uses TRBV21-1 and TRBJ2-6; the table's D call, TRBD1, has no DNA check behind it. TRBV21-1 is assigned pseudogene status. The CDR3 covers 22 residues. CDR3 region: CASSKRGPPDRGRVSGANVLTF. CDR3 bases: TGTGCCAGCAGCAAAAGGGGGCCGCCGGACAGGGGGCGAGTTTCTGGGGCCAACGTCCTGACTTTC.

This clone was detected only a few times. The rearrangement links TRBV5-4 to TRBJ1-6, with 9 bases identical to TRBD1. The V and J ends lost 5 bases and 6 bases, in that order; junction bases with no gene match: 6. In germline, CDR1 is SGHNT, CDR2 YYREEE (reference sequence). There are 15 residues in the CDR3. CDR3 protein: CASRGGQGLNSPLHF. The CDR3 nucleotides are TGTGCCAGCAGGGGGGGACAGGGCCTTAATTCACCCCTCCACTTT.

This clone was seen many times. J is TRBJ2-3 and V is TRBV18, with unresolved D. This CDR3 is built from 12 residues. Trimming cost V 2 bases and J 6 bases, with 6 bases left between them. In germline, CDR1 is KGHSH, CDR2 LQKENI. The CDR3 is CASSPMTDTQYF. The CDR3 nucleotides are TGTGCCAGCTCACCAATGACGGATACGCAGTATTTT.